A single count supports the clone carrying this TCR beta chain. This sample is part of a study of cytotoxic CD8 clonotypes in ibrutinib-treated CLL. Study-wide background: After median around six years, around 15 stayed in remission, about 12 progressed; responses approximately 24 partial, 2 complete. A mean of around 270,000 productive templates and 94,082 productive rearrangements was obtained per sample.

Trimming left V 6 bases short and J 8 bases short, with 17 bases between. The CDR3 runs 13 residues. The germline gives CDR1 SQVTM, CDR2 ANQGSEA. The method was immunoSEQ multiplex PCR; TCRdb's version includes in-frame clones alone and lacks a portion of them. The sample gives more than 110,000 clones, 85% to 95% of which show up once; more than 10% is in the top ten. Frozen-stored PBMCs produced approximately 2 micrograms of genomic DNA for TCR beta libraries. The clonotype originates from a human donor with chronic lymphocytic leukemia. The sample consisted of PBMCs, taken after 12 months of ibrutinib treatment. The chain uses TRBV29-1 and TRBJ2-1; the D gene is possibly TRBD1 (6 bases). The CDR3 protein is CSVPKQGPHEQFF. The CDR3 DNA reads as TGCAGCGTCCCTAAACAGGGACCCCATGAGCAGTTCTTC.